This TCR beta chain appears in the sequencing data of a study of patients and donors after allogeneic stem cell transplantation (dated by TCRdb to 2020 to 2022). The germline V gene supplies CDR1 SNHLY and CDR2 FYNNEI. V loses 5 bases of germline sequence and J loses 0 bases, and the interval between the two ends is 8 bases. From its cysteine to its phenylalanine, the CDR3 spans 14 amino acids. Only the CDR3 DNA stays, 42 bases, in frame from base 1. The library was made by RT-PCR. Sequenced on a NextSeq 550. In-frame beta chains were kept once TCRdb had trimmed the public reads at Q25 with fastp and called clones with MiXCR. Rows matching on CDR3 protein sequence are summarized as one entry with the most common DNA and genes. The sample includes 20,000 to 30,000 distinct CDR3 sequences, with roughly two fifths observed a single time. Over 70% of the sample is in the top ten clones. This clonotype appeared a few times. It has no known antigen specificity. Base qualities are not provided; no much larger clone lies one nucleotide away.

Specimen: blood, either unsorted or a sorted T cell fraction (not recorded which). The V and J genes are TRBV2 and TRBJ1-3, with TRBD1 perhaps the D gene, on 6 matching bases. The clonotype comes from a human donor who was either an allogeneic HSCT recipient or a stem cell or donor lymphocyte infusion donor (not recorded which). It is not recorded whose cells these are; they may come from a transplant donor. The DNA sequence is as follows: TGTGCCAGCAGTTACAGGGACTCTGGAAACACCATATATTTT. It translates to CASSYRDSGNTIYF.